This section outlines one TCR beta chain sequence together with its context. Its cognate antigen is unknown. The record originates from a study of tumor-infiltrating lymphocytes in primary liver carcinoma. Background on the study: Roughly 3.5 to 7.13 million productive TCRbeta reads came from each sample, comparable across tissue types. Study-level points and caveats: Tumors reached a significantly greater top-250-clone fraction than blood did (p = 0.039). Tumor region pairs overlapped more than did tumor-adjacent and tumor-blood pairs.

The CDR3 sequence is 18 residues long. Per germline, CDR1 SGDLS and CDR2 YYNGEE. Unmatched junction bases numbered 12, after V lost 3 bases and J lost 4 bases. Alongside blood RNA obtained from unsorted whole blood, germline DNA was also extracted. Before the operation took place, four milliliters of peripheral blood were collected. A constant-region primer primed TCR beta cDNA synthesis from about 550 ng of total RNA. Sequencing libraries for TCR beta derived from three nested multiplex PCR rounds that used slightly modified ARM-PCR. In the first two PCR rounds, TRBV1-TRBV30 forward primers were paired with a C-beta reverse primer, and each round lasted approximately 10 cycles. TCRdb re-called the multiplex PCR reads with MiXCR, one entry per CDR3 protein. The data hold about 330,000 distinct CDR3 sequences, with 65% observed a single time.

This TCR was recovered from a man aged 40-55 years with primary liver carcinoma and hepatitis B virus infection. The J gene is TRBJ2-1, the V gene TRBV9; TRBD2 aligns across 11 bases. Sequenced: peripheral blood. The CDR3 sequence is CASSEDGRGTSGYNEQFF. DNA of the CDR3: TGTGCCAGCAGCGAGGACGGGAGGGGGACTAGCGGTTACAATGAGCAGTTCTTC.